Listed below are T cell receptor beta chains from one sample, sequenced in a study of shared clonotypes between healthy human individuals. The data were produced by immunoSEQ multiplex PCR, yet TCRdb's version contains in-frame clones alone and is incomplete. The sample yields more than 2,000,000 clones, just over 90% seen once. The sample taken for sequencing was naive CD4+ T cells from PBMCs. These receptors were collected from a man aged 18 to 30 in good health. Some clones in this sample may be carry-over from other donors' samples. Each CDR3 is given without its conserved first and last residue.

TRBV2	TRBJ2-1	ASSVIAGGHEQF
TRBV12-1	TRBJ2-7	ASSTDRGREQY
TRBV9	TRBJ2-5	ASSPQSGLAGWETQY
TRBV19	TRBJ2-1	ASRRGRDLYNEQF
TRBV7-9	TRBJ1-1	ASSSQVMRNTEAF
TRBV4-3	TRBJ2-2	ASSQGWTSGTLRTGELF
TRBV6-1	TRBJ1-1	ASGRSQAAEAF
TRBV5-6	TRBJ2-7	ASTLWRVSYEQY
TRBV5-1	TRBJ2-1	ASSLVSSYNEQF
TRBV29-1	TRBJ2-7	SVEAGQGYEQY
TRBV28	TRBJ2-7	ASSLGVNEQY
TRBV30	TRBJ2-3	AWSAQSTDTQY
TRBV2	TRBJ2-5	ATPGLGDGTQY